These 23 T cell receptor beta chains were all obtained from the same sample, sequenced in a study of T cells in women clearing cervical HPV infection. Sequencing was performed with immunoSEQ multiplex PCR; in TCRdb, only in-frame clones are kept and a portion is missing. The sample data list tens of thousands of clones. Input material: blood buffy coat. Source of these receptors: a woman aged 18-70 years with a cervical HPV16 infection that either progressed to CIN3+ or cleared (not recorded which).

For this clone: The read terminates 3 residues ahead of where the CDR3 ends, so the germline J gene completes it. The J gene is TRBJ2-3, the V gene TRBV28, with 13 nucleotides matching TRBD2. V trimming: 5 bases; J trimming: 4 bases; junction bases outside the gene matches: 9. The CDR3 runs to 17 residues. CDR1 is MDHEN and CDR2 is SYDVKM in the germline V gene. Incomplete CDR3 DNA: TGTGCCAGCAGTCCCACATTCGGACTAGCGGGAGCAGATACG. The encoded protein is CASSPTFGLAGADT. The whole CDR3 reads CASSPTFGLAGADTQYF.

Points on this clone: The read is 3 residues too short to cover the CDR3 end, so that end is filled in from the germline J gene. The chain joins TRBV6-1 to TRBJ2-2; 13 nucleotides agree with TRBD2. CDR1 and CDR2 (germline): MNHNS, SASEGT. The J segment lost 6 bases and the V segment lost 4 bases, leaving 2 bases of the junction unmatched. The length of the CDR3 is 15 residues. Partial CDR3 DNA: TGTGCCAGCAGTGGTGGACTAGCGGGAGCCGGGGAG. Protein sequence: CASSGGLAGAGE. In full, the CDR3 is CASSGGLAGAGELFF.

Incomplete CDR3 DNA: TGTGCCAGCAGCTTAGGGGTCGACGGGGAAAAG. Translated: CASSLGVDGEK. The entire CDR3 protein reads CASSLGVDGEKLFF. The genes are TRBV7-9 and TRBJ2-2; possible D gene TRBD2, 5 bases. The read ends 3 residues early relative to the CDR3; the germline J gene fills the gap. Germline loops: CDR1 SEHNR, CDR2 FQNEAQ (reference sequence). This CDR3 region has 14 residues.

In the case of this clone: The missing CDR3 end, 3 residues past where the read stops, is filled in from the germline J gene. The rearrangement uses TRBV3-1 (or the pseudogene TRBV3-2) and TRBJ1-2, with no clear D. V lost 4 bases, J lost 0 bases, and 9 bases lay in between. CDR3 length: 14 residues. CDR1 is LGHDT, CDR2 YNNKEL, per germline (reference sequence). The part of the CDR3 DNA that was read is TGTGCCAGCAGCCGATTCCTAGCTAACTATGGC. This codes for CASSRFLANYG. The CDR3 reads in full as CASSRFLANYGYTF.

Remarks on this clone: Sequencing ends 3 residues short of the CDR3 end; the germline J gene provides the rest. The rearrangement links TRBV20-1 to TRBJ2-3; the D gene is possibly TRBD1 (5 bases). Germline loops: CDR1 DFQATT, CDR2 SNEGSKA (reference sequence). CDR3 length equals 13 residues. The sequenced CDR3 bases are TGCAGTGCTGGACCTCGAGGACAAGAGACG. It encodes CSAGPRGQET. The CDR3 as a whole reads CSAGPRGQETQYF.

Concerning this clone: Read data end 3 residues before the CDR3 end; the end is taken from the germline J gene. The chain recombines TRBV7-7 with TRBJ2-2; the match to TRBD1 covers 7 bases. The CDR3 is 17 residues long. CDR1 SSHAT and CDR2 FNYEAQ come from the germline V gene (reference sequence). V gave up 4 bases and J gave up 1 base; unmatched junction bases: 9. The CDR3 DNA, read in part, is TGTGCCAGCAGCTCCTCCGGGACAGCCCTGAACACCGGGGAG. Amino acids: CASSSSGTALNTGE. The full CDR3 reads CASSSSGTALNTGELFF.

About this clone: The read comes to an end 3 residues before the CDR3 does, leaving the germline J gene to fill in the end. The genes are TRBV13 and TRBJ1-1, with D unresolved. Germline V gene sequence: CDR1 PRHDT, CDR2 FYEKMQ (reference sequence). The CDR3 is 13 amino acids. Deletions cut 5 bases from V and 0 bases from J, with 7 bases between. Partial CDR3 DNA: TGTGCCAGCAGCCCTGAGGTGAACACTGAA. It translates to CASSPEVNTE. The full CDR3 is CASSPEVNTEAFF. Based on the CDR3 plus reference TRBV13 and TRBJ1-1, the full variable domain is AAGVIQSPRHLIKEKRETATLKCYPIPRHDTVYWYQQGPGQDPQFLISFYEKMQSDKGSIPDRFSAQQFSDYHSELNMSSLELGDSALYFCASSPEVNTEAFFGQGTRLTVV.

To note about this clone: The sequence runs out 3 residues before the end of the CDR3; the remainder is reconstructed from the germline J gene. V usage is TRBV10-1 and J usage is TRBJ2-3; the match to TRBD2 covers 10 bases. Per the germline V gene, CDR1 is WNHNN and CDR2 is SYGVQD (reference sequence). The CDR3 covers 16 residues. The CDR3 DNA, read in part, is TGCGCCAGCAGCACCGCCGCTAGCGGGAGTCGGGAGACG. It yields the protein CASSTAASGSRET. The CDR3 in its entirety is CASSTAASGSRETQYF.

Notes on this clone: The CDR3 end falls 3 residues outside the read, so it is completed with the germline J gene. The chain combines TRBV29-1 with TRBJ2-7; the match to TRBD2 covers 8 bases. The CDR3 runs 16 residues. J lost 6 bases, V lost 3 bases, and 16 bases had no gene match. Germline CDR1 reads SQVTM; CDR2 reads ANQGSEA. This chain's CDR3 is CSVDTPGLGHFGEQYF. The sequenced part of the CDR3 DNA is TGCAGCGTTGATACCCCGGGACTAGGCCACTTCGGCGAG.

As concerns this clone: The DNA ends 3 residues before the CDR3 does, and the rest of the CDR3 is filled in from the germline J gene. This chain uses TRBV5-1 with TRBJ1-4, with 9 bases lining up with TRBD1. CDR3 length equals 14 residues. Trimming at V came to 4 bases and at J to 8 bases, leaving 6 bases not matched to a gene. CDR1 and CDR2 from the germline V gene are SGHRS and YFSETQ. CDR3 DNA, as far as it was read: TGCGCCAGCAGCCACGGGACAGGGTACGAAAAA. Translation gives CASSHGTGYEK. The entire CDR3 is CASSHGTGYEKLFF.

Concerning this clone: The read stops 3 residues short of the end of the CDR3; the missing end is completed from the germline J gene. The V gene is TRBV30, the J gene TRBJ2-1; TRBD2 matches at 15 bases. The CDR3 runs to 16 residues. Looked up from germline, CDR1 is GTSNPN and CDR2 is SVGIG (reference sequence). J was trimmed by 6 bases and V by 3 bases; bases with no gene match: 6. CDR3 DNA, as far as it was read: TGTGCCTGGAGAGACGGGACTAGCGGGAGGTTCAATGAG. This gives the protein CAWRDGTSGRFNE. The full CDR3 protein is CAWRDGTSGRFNEQFF.

For this clone: The CDR3 goes on 3 residues after the read ends, and that part is filled in from the germline J gene. This chain connects TRBV19 to TRBJ2-7, with 7 bases identical to TRBD1. With 6 bases clipped from V and 2 bases from J, the junction kept 19 bases outside the gene matches. CDR1 is LNHDA, CDR2 SQIVND, per germline (reference sequence). The CDR3 runs 18 residues. CDR3 sequence: CASSIPTPGTAVTYEQYF. The CDR3 DNA, read in part, is TGTGCCAGTAGCATCCCCACGCCCGGGACAGCCGTCACCTACGAG.

As regards this clone: The read ends 3 residues shy of where the CDR3 ends; the end is completed using the germline J gene. The chain uses TRBV5-5 and TRBJ2-1; D is possibly TRBD1 (6 bases). Deletions cut 4 bases from V and 7 bases from J, with 15 bases between. Germline V CDR1 and CDR2: SGHKS, YYEKEE (reference sequence). CDR3 length: 14 residues. The sequenced part of the CDR3 DNA is TGTGCCAGCAGCGAGGCAGGGGCCCCTAATGAG. This encodes CASSEAGAPNE. The full CDR3 is CASSEAGAPNEQFF. The complete variable domain, with remaining parts taken from reference TRBV5-5 and TRBJ2-1, reads DAGVTQSPTHLIKTRGQQVTLRCSPISGHKSVSWYQQVLGQGPQFIFQYYEKEERGRGNFPDRFSARQFPNYSSELNVNALLLGDSALYLCASSEAGAPNEQFFGPGTRLTVL.

Points on this clone: The read is 3 residues too short to cover the CDR3 end, so that end is filled in from the germline J gene. V usage is TRBV7-8 and J usage is TRBJ1-4; D unresolved. Germline V lookup: CDR1 SGHVS, CDR2 FQNEAQ. The CDR3 has 14 residues. CDR3 residues: CASSSQAVYSPLFF. The DNA read from the CDR3 is TGTGCCAGCAGCTCCCAGGCAGTTTACTCACCA.

Note on this clone: The read comes to an end 3 residues before the CDR3 does, leaving the germline J gene to fill in the end. This chain connects TRBV5-1 to TRBJ2-5, with 11 bases that match TRBD1. Germline V lookup: CDR1 SGHRS, CDR2 YFSETQ. There are 15 residues in the CDR3. V lost 3 bases to trimming and J lost 5 bases; unmatched junction nucleotides: 6. CDR3 protein: CASSSTGTGGETQYF. The covered CDR3 bases are TGCGCCAGCAGCTCCACCGGGACAGGGGGGGAGACC.

In regard to this clone: The CDR3 end is not reached by the read, which stops 3 residues before it; the germline J gene fills it in. This chain connects TRBV28 to TRBJ2-3; maybe TRBD2 (6 bases). V lost 8 bases to trimming and J lost 0 bases, with 9 bases between them. The CDR3 length is 13 residues. The V gene's germline CDR1 is MDHEN and CDR2 SYDVKM. The CDR3 here is CASQSGSTDTQYF. The CDR3 DNA, read in part, is TGTGCCAGCCAAAGCGGGAGCACAGATACG.

In the case of this clone: The read ends 3 residues shy of where the CDR3 ends; the end is completed using the germline J gene. The chain combines TRBV5-1 with TRBJ1-1, with 9 bases aligning to TRBD1. The J segment lost 5 bases and the V segment lost 5 bases, leaving 13 bases of the junction unmatched. The CDR3 has 16 amino acids. CDR1 and CDR2 (germline): SGHRS, YFSETQ. CDR3 amino acids: CASRGMSGQGGTEAFF. The CDR3 bases that were read are TGCGCCAGCAGAGGGATGTCGGGACAGGGCGGTACTGAA.

As for this clone: The CDR3 goes on 3 residues after the read ends, and that part is filled in from the germline J gene. The rearrangement uses TRBV19 and TRBJ1-3, with a possible D match to TRBD1 (5 bases). CDR3 length: 15 amino acids. The germline V gene encodes CDR1 LNHDA and CDR2 SQIVND (reference sequence). V gave up 6 bases and J gave up 0 bases, with 12 bases separating them. The CDR3 DNA, read in part, is TGTGCCAGTAGACCAGACAGTACCTCTGGAAACACC. Protein: CASRPDSTSGNT. The entire CDR3 protein reads CASRPDSTSGNTIYF.

A note on this clone: The DNA ends 3 residues before the CDR3 does, and the rest of the CDR3 is filled in from the germline J gene. The chain recombines TRBV6-1 with TRBJ1-2; D uncertain. Germline V gene data show CDR1 as MNHNS and CDR2 as SASEGT. The CDR3 contains 13 residues. The CDR3: CASSEQEENIYTF. CDR3 bases read: TGTGCCAGCAGTGAACAGGAGGAAAACATC.

About this clone: The read terminates 3 residues ahead of where the CDR3 ends, so the germline J gene completes it. V is TRBV19 and J is TRBJ2-2; tentatively, D is TRBD1 (5 bases). Trimming pared 7 bases from V and 3 bases from J, leaving 15 bases between. The CDR3 runs to 15 residues. From germline, CDR1 is LNHDA and CDR2 SQIVND (reference sequence). CDR3 bases read: TGTGCCAGTACCGATCGGACACCTTACACCGGGGAG. Protein product: CASTDRTPYTGE. The entire CDR3 is CASTDRTPYTGELFF.

The CDR3 DNA, read in part, is TGTGCCTGGAGAGCGATGGCGGGTTCACCC. This gives the protein CAWRAMAGSP. The CDR3, in full, reads CAWRAMAGSPLHF. The J gene is TRBJ1-6, the V gene TRBV30; D is undetermined. The sequence runs out 3 residues before the end of the CDR3; the remainder is reconstructed from the germline J gene. The CDR3 covers 13 residues. Germline CDR1 reads GTSNPN; CDR2 reads SVGIG (reference sequence). V lost 3 bases and J 9 bases, leaving 12 bases between the germline ends.

Worth noting for this clone: The CDR3 extends 3 residues past the end of the read, so its final part is completed from the germline J gene. The V gene is TRBV5-1, the J gene TRBJ2-1, with TRBD2 matching 8 bases. This CDR3 is built from 20 residues. Germline CDR1 is SGHRS and CDR2 is YFSETQ. Trimming at V came to 2 bases and at J to 7 bases, leaving 23 bases not matched to a gene. Here the CDR3 reads CASSFSGVSTSGNRGNEQFF. Partial CDR3 DNA: TGCGCCAGCAGCTTCTCCGGAGTTAGTACTAGCGGAAATAGGGGGAATGAG. Using reference TRBV5-1 and TRBJ2-1 for the parts outside the CDR3, the full variable domain is KAGVTQTPRYLIKTRGQQVTLSCSPISGHRSVSWYQQTPGQGLQFLFEYFSETQRNKGNFPGRFSGRQFSNSRSEMNVSTLELGDSALYLCASSFSGVSTSGNRGNEQFFGPGTRLTVL.

Comment on this clone: The read ends 3 residues shy of where the CDR3 ends; the end is completed using the germline J gene. This rearrangement joins TRBV18 to TRBJ1-2; maybe TRBD1 (6 bases). Germline values: CDR1 KGHSH, CDR2 LQKENI. This CDR3 region has 15 residues. The CDR3 protein is CASSILAGGHNDYTF. Partial CDR3 DNA: TGTGCCAGCTCAATTCTCGCGGGGGGCCACAATGAC. Drawing the rest from reference TRBV18 and TRBJ1-2, the complete variable domain is NAGVMQNPRHLVRRRGQEARLRCSPMKGHSHVYWYRQLPEEGLKFMVYLQKENIIDESGMPKERFSAEFPKEGPSILRIQQVVRGDSAAYFCASSILAGGHNDYTFGSGTRLTVV.